What follows are 11 T cell receptor beta chains derived from one specimen sequenced in a study of sequential checkpoint blockade in melanoma. The method was immunoSEQ multiplex PCR; TCRdb's version includes in-frame clones alone and lacks a portion of them. Seen here are 25,000 to 35,000 clones, 75% to 85% observed once, and the top ten hold around a sixth. Documented treatment: randomized to nivolumab then ipilimumab (arm A) or the reverse (arm B). The sequences come from CD8+ T cells sorted from blood (inferred from file names), collected from a patient given nivolumab and ipilimumab in sequence. These receptors were obtained from a human donor with melanoma.

The rearrangement links TRBV28 to TRBJ2-5; 8 bases fit TRBD2. Unmatched junction bases numbered 7, after V lost 5 bases and J lost 2 bases. This CDR3 has 15 amino acids. Looked up from germline, CDR1 is MDHEN and CDR2 is SYDVKM. The CDR3 nucleotides are TGTGCCAGCAGTACCAGCGGGAGTGGACAAGAGACCCAGTACTTC. This translates into CASSTSGSGQETQYF. Complete variable domain (other parts from reference TRBV28 and TRBJ2-5): DVKVTQSSRYLVKRTGEKVFLECVQDMDHENMFWYRQDPGLGLRLIYFSYDVKMKEKGDIPEGYSVSREKKERFSLILESASTNQTSMYLCASSTSGSGQETQYFGPGTRLLVL.

Details on this clone: At one boundary the junction diverges from the germline segment, which might be a read error. This chain uses TRBV27 with TRBJ2-3; the match to TRBD2 covers 11 bases. CDR1 MNHEY and CDR2 SMNVEV come from the germline V gene (reference sequence). The CDR3 is 11 residues long. CDR3 sequence reads: CASGLAGGDNF. Here the CDR3 DNA reads TGTGCCAGCGGGTTAGCGGGAGGGGATAATTTT.

The chain employs TRBV4-3 and TRBJ1-1; 7 nucleotides align to TRBD1. V dropped 0 bases and J dropped 7; count of bases not matched to a gene: 8. The length of the CDR3 is 15 residues. Germline values: CDR1 LGHNA, CDR2 YSLEER. This CDR3 reads CASSQDSSGDSEAFF. Written as DNA, the CDR3 is TGCGCCAGCAGCCAAGATAGTTCGGGGGACAGTGAAGCTTTCTTT.

This clone appeared a few times. The CDR3 nucleotides are TGTGCCATCGCGACGGGAACCGGGGAGCTGTTTTTT. It codes for CAIATGTGELFF. The rearrangement uses TRBV19 and TRBJ2-2; perhaps TRBD2 as D (5 bases). Germline CDR1 and CDR2: LNHDA and SQIVND (reference sequence). V was shortened by 10 bases and J by 5 bases, with 11 bases between the two germline ends. This CDR3 has 12 residues. The complete variable domain, with remaining parts taken from reference TRBV19 and TRBJ2-2, reads DGGITQSPKYLFRKEGQNVTLSCEQNLNHDAMYWYRQDPGQGLRLIYYSQIVNDFQKGDIAEGYSVSREKKESFPLTVTSAQKNPTAFYLCAIATGTGELFFGEGSRLTVL.

The genes are TRBV19 and TRBJ1-2; TRBD1 matches 8 bases. Germline CDR1 and CDR2: LNHDA and SQIVND (reference sequence). With 5 bases clipped from V and 5 bases from J, the junction kept 13 bases outside the gene matches. This CDR3 contains 16 residues. CDR3 DNA: TGTGCCAGTAGTGTGGGACAGGCCTCCGGGCTTTATGGCTACACCTTC. Amino acid sequence: CASSVGQASGLYGYTF.

The chain carries TRBV5-4 and TRBJ2-1; 7 nucleotides line up with TRBD1. Germline loops: CDR1 SGHNT, CDR2 YYREEE (reference sequence). The CDR3 runs to 12 residues. With 3 bases clipped from V and 10 bases from J, the junction kept 4 bases outside the gene matches. The CDR3 is CASSWGTAEQFF. CDR3 nucleotides: TGTGCCAGCAGCTGGGGGACAGCCGAGCAGTTCTTC. The variable domain in full, with the rest retrieved from reference TRBV5-4 and TRBJ2-1, is ETGVTQSPTHLIKTRGQQVTLRCSSQSGHNTVSWYQQALGQGPQFIFQYYREEENGRGNFPPRFSGLQFPNYSSELNVNALELDDSALYLCASSWGTAEQFFGPGTRLTVL.

V usage is TRBV13 and J usage is TRBJ2-1; 7 bases align to TRBD2. The CDR3 is made up of 15 amino acids. The germline gives CDR1 PRHDT, CDR2 FYEKMQ (reference sequence). After removal of 6 bases from V and 2 bases from J, the junction contained 7 bases not matched to a gene. Here the CDR3 reads CASSAAGVTYNEQFF. Here the CDR3 DNA reads TGTGCCAGCAGTGCGGCGGGGGTAACCTACAATGAGCAGTTCTTC.

The chain couples TRBV5-4 to TRBJ2-7; D ambiguous. Germline CDR1 SGHNT, CDR2 YYREEE (reference sequence). Trimming left V 0 bases short and J 2 bases short, with 6 bases between. This CDR3 spans 13 amino acids. The CDR3 spells CASSLGRAYEQYF. DNA of the CDR3: TGTGCCAGCAGCTTGGGACGGGCCTACGAGCAGTACTTC.

V is TRBV9 and J is TRBJ1-2; a weak D match, TRBD1 (5 bases). The CDR3 is made up of 13 amino acids. Germline V CDR1 and CDR2: SGDLS, YYNGEE. V dropped 4 bases and J dropped 9 bases, with 16 bases sitting between them. CDR3 bases: TGTGCCAGCAGCCTCGGGGGGGAGAACCGCTACACCTTC. It encodes CASSLGGENRYTF.

This chain connects TRBV30 to TRBJ2-7; D is ambiguous. This CDR3 has 12 amino acids. V gave up 2 bases and J gave up 2 bases, with 7 bases separating them. The germline V gene encodes CDR1 GTSNPN and CDR2 SVGIG (reference sequence). The CDR3 DNA follows: TGTGCCTGGAGTCCTACCGCCTACGAGCAGTACTTC. Protein: CAWSPTAYEQYF.

The V call is TRBV27, the J call TRBJ2-1; 9 bases fit TRBD1. This CDR3 is 14 amino acids long. The germline V gene encodes CDR1 MNHEY and CDR2 SMNVEV (reference sequence). With V trimmed by 5 bases and J by 4 bases, 3 bases remained unmatched. The DNA for the CDR3 is TGTGCCAGCAGTGGGACAGGGCATTACAATGAGCAGTTCTTC. The encoded protein is CASSGTGHYNEQFF.